The 21 T cell receptor beta chains listed next were all sequenced from one sample in a study of shared clonotypes between healthy human individuals. CD45RO-negative, CCR7-selected cells formed the naive CD8 fraction, which excluded terminally differentiated effector memory CD45RA+ cells. The assay was immunoSEQ multiplex PCR, and TCRdb's table has in-frame clones only and misses some. Seen here are about 750,000 clones, 80% to 95% observed once, and the top ten hold 24%. Sequencing was performed on naive CD8+ T cells sorted from blood. These receptors were obtained from a man aged 25 to 40 in good health.

This chain joins TRBV30 and TRBJ2-7; a possible D gene is TRBD1 (6 bases). The germline gives CDR1 GTSNPN, CDR2 SVGIG (reference sequence). Trimming cost V 7 bases and J 1 base, with 20 bases left between them. This CDR3 is 15 amino acids long. In DNA form, the CDR3 reads TGTGCCTCCACCGGACCGGATGACAGGTCCTACGAGCAGTACTTC. It yields the protein CASTGPDDRSYEQYF.

This chain joins TRBV7-8 and TRBJ2-7, with 11 bases identical to TRBD2. Germline V gene sequence: CDR1 SGHVS, CDR2 FQNEAQ. There are 16 residues in the CDR3. V dropped 0 bases and J dropped 4; count of bases not matched to a gene: 5. CDR3 nucleotide sequence: TGTGCCAGCAGCTTAGCCCGGACTAGCGGGCAATACGAGCAGTACTTC. Amino acids: CASSLARTSGQYEQYF.

This rearrangement joins TRBV2 to TRBJ2-1, with D possibly TRBD1 on 6 matching bases. Per the germline V gene, CDR1 is SNHLY and CDR2 is FYNNEI. Deletions cut 6 bases from V and 0 bases from J, with 12 bases between. The CDR3 length is 15 residues. Here the CDR3 DNA reads TGTGCCAGCAGACGACAGGTCCGCTCCTACAATGAGCAGTTCTTC. Translation gives CASRRQVRSYNEQFF.

The chain combines TRBV7-9 with TRBJ2-7; 8 nucleotides match TRBD2. This CDR3 region has 14 residues. CDR1 is SEHNR and CDR2 is FQNEAQ in the germline V gene (reference sequence). V gave up 4 bases and J gave up 5 bases; unmatched junction bases: 7. For the CDR3, the DNA is TGTGCCAGCAGCTACTCAAGCGGGAGCCACGAGCAGTACTTC. Its protein product is CASSYSSGSHEQYF. The whole variable domain, remainder taken from reference TRBV7-9 and TRBJ2-7, is DTGVSQNPRHKITKRGQNVTFRCDPISEHNRLYWYRQTLGQGPEFLTYFQNEAQLEKSRLLSDRFSAERPKGSFSTLEIQRTEQGDSAMYLCASSYSSGSHEQYFGPGTRLTVT.

The chain joins TRBV21-1 to TRBJ2-5. TRBV21-1 is deemed a pseudogene. The length of the CDR3 is 15 residues. The CDR3 sequence is CASSKFGPYQETQYF. The CDR3 nucleotides are TGTGCCAGCAGCAAATTCGGGCCTTACCAAGAGACCCAGTACTTC.

V gene TRBV29-1 combines with J gene TRBJ2-7; 8 bases map to TRBD2. Germline V gene lookup returns CDR1 SQVTM and CDR2 ANQGSEA. The CDR3 has 15 amino acids. The junction had 13 bases not matched to a gene; V was cut back by 7 bases and J by 2 bases. The chain's CDR3 is CSASPREGLTYEQYF. The CDR3 DNA reads TGCAGCGCGTCGCCCCGGGAGGGCCTGACCTACGAGCAGTACTTC.

This clone was counted a single time. This chain links TRBV30 with TRBJ2-4; D remains ambiguous. Germline V lookup: CDR1 GTSNPN, CDR2 SVGIG (reference sequence). This CDR3 has 11 residues. V lost 3 bases to trimming and J lost 16 bases, with 16 bases between them. DNA of the CDR3: TGTGCCTGGAGCTCGGACGCCTTTATTTACTTC. Its protein product is CAWSSDAFIYF.

This chain links TRBV4-1 with TRBJ2-7; D is unclear. This CDR3 comprises 13 residues. Looked up from germline, CDR1 is MGHRA and CDR2 is YSYEKL. The V end was cut by 4 bases, the J end by 2 bases, with 9 bases between. CDR3 in DNA: TGCGCCAGCAGCCCGATCGCCGCCTACGAGCAGTACTTC. Amino acids: CASSPIAAYEQYF.

The rearrangement links TRBV2 to TRBJ2-1; 10 nucleotides line up with TRBD2. Germline CDR1 SNHLY, CDR2 FYNNEI. The CDR3 length is 12 residues. Germline trimming cut 10 bases from V and 4 bases from J; bases unmatched to any gene: 1. The CDR3 is CANSGRYNEQFF. CDR3 DNA: TGTGCCAATAGCGGGAGGTACAATGAGCAGTTCTTC. Looking up the rest from reference TRBV2 and TRBJ2-1 gives the full variable domain: EPEVTQTPSHQVTQMGQEVILRCVPISNHLYFYWYRQILGQKVEFLVSFYNNEISEKSEIFDDQFSVERPDGSNFTLKIRSTKLEDSAMYFCANSGRYNEQFFGPGTRLTVL.

This clone was seen only once. The genes are TRBV29-1 and TRBJ2-3; 7 bases align to TRBD2. CDR3 length: 16 residues. Losses at the gene ends were 6 bases for V and 4 bases for J; bases not matched to a gene: 16. CDR1 is SQVTM, CDR2 ANQGSEA, per germline. The CDR3 DNA sequence: TGCAGCGTGGAGGGATCGGCGGGAGCTGGTGCAGATACGCAGTATTTT. Translating it yields CSVEGSAGAGADTQYF.

The chain combines TRBV7-2 with TRBJ2-5, with D perhaps TRBD1 or TRBD2 (6 bases each). The CDR3 spans 15 residues. Trimming stripped 2 bases from V and 5 bases from J, with 15 bases between. CDR1 SGHTA and CDR2 FQGNSA come from the germline V gene. The CDR3 reads CASSLIPGAWETQYF. DNA for the CDR3: TGTGCCAGCAGCTTAATTCCGGGGGCTTGGGAGACCCAGTACTTC.

About this clone itself: This CDR3 is also generated by other DNA sequences in the sample. The chain links TRBV4-1 to TRBJ1-3; D is unresolved. The CDR3 is 12 amino acids. CDR1 is MGHRA, CDR2 YSYEKL, per germline. The V end was cut by 3 bases, the J end by 3 bases, with 3 bases between. This CDR3 is CASSQYGNTIYF. The CDR3 DNA reads as TGCGCCAGCAGCCAGTATGGAAACACCATATATTTT.

This clone showed up just once. The CDR3 coding sequence is TGTGCCAGCAGCCAAGGGACAGGGGCGTACGAGCAGTACTTC. Encoded protein: CASSQGTGAYEQYF. This sequence joins TRBV11-2 and TRBJ2-7; TRBD1 agrees at 10 bases. The germline CDR1 and CDR2 sequences are SGHAT and FQNNGV. This CDR3 contains 14 residues. Trimming at V came to 5 bases and at J to 4 bases, leaving 5 bases not matched to a gene.

This chain connects TRBV7-8 to TRBJ2-3; TRBD1 agrees at 9 bases. The J segment lost 2 bases and the V segment lost 5 bases, leaving 5 bases of the junction unmatched. Germline values: CDR1 SGHVS, CDR2 FQNEAQ. The CDR3 contains 15 residues. The CDR3 loop reads CASSTGTGSTDTQYF. CDR3 nucleotide sequence: TGTGCCAGCAGCACCGGGACAGGGTCCACAGATACGCAGTATTTT.

This chain joins TRBV7-9 and TRBJ2-1; tentatively, D is TRBD2 (6 bases). The CDR3 length is 15 residues. In germline, CDR1 is SEHNR, CDR2 FQNEAQ (reference sequence). V was trimmed by 10 bases and J by 2 bases, leaving 18 bases between them. The CDR3 reads CATPTGEPPYNEQFF. The CDR3 DNA reads as TGTGCCACCCCGACGGGAGAGCCCCCCTACAATGAGCAGTTCTTC.

The chain couples TRBV19 to TRBJ1-2; 7 bases map to TRBD1. From germline, CDR1 is LNHDA and CDR2 SQIVND (reference sequence). The CDR3 totals 15 residues. V gave up 5 bases and J gave up 4 bases; unmatched junction bases: 10. CDR3 coding DNA: TGTGCCAGTAGTGTAAGGATGACAGGGAGCTATGGCTACACCTTC. Translated, it gives CASSVRMTGSYGYTF.

The chain links TRBV18 to TRBJ2-4; tentatively, D is TRBD1 (6 bases). V was shortened by 5 bases and J by 3 bases, with 17 bases between the two germline ends. The CDR3 loop spans 16 amino acids. Germline CDR1 and CDR2: KGHSH and LQKENI. The CDR3 DNA is TGTGCCAGCTCAAGCTGGACAGTTGGGTACAAAAACATTCAGTACTTC. Protein product: CASSSWTVGYKNIQYF.

The chain recombines TRBV7-5 with TRBJ2-7; TRBD1 is the table's D call, not checked against the DNA. TRBV7-5 is designated a pseudogene. This CDR3 contains 16 residues. The CDR3 is CVRSLTPTGAYYEQYF. The CDR3 region has the DNA TGTGTCAGAAGCTTAACCCCGACAGGGGCCTACTACGAGCAGTACTTC.

The chain recombines TRBV4-1 with TRBJ2-5; unclear D gene. Per germline, CDR1 MGHRA and CDR2 YSYEKL. V was pared by 1 base and J by 4 bases, with 19 bases between. This CDR3 contains 17 residues. This CDR3 reads CASSQAPIGNGGETQYF. The CDR3 region has the DNA TGCGCCAGCAGCCAAGCCCCCATAGGGAATGGCGGAGAGACCCAGTACTTC.

This clone is a singleton in its sample. The chain uses TRBV7-9 and TRBJ2-1; weak D call: TRBD2 (6 bases). V shed 1 base and J shed 2 bases, with 9 bases lying between them. Per the germline V gene, CDR1 is SEHNR and CDR2 is FQNEAQ (reference sequence). This CDR3 has 15 residues. CDR3 in DNA: TGTGCCAGCAGCTTAGGGGAGGCGGCCTACAATGAGCAGTTCTTC. It codes for CASSLGEAAYNEQFF.

The chain combines TRBV4-1 with TRBJ2-7; D possibly matches TRBD1 or TRBD2 (5 bases each). CDR1 is MGHRA, CDR2 YSYEKL, per germline. CDR3 size: 15 residues. V was pared by 1 base and J by 5 bases, with 15 bases between. CDR3 protein: CASSQVAGSSHEQYF. The CDR3 DNA reads TGCGCCAGCAGCCAAGTGGCAGGGAGTTCCCACGAGCAGTACTTC.